Reported below is one TCR beta chain. Its antigen is currently unknown. Sequenced by immunoSEQ multiplex PCR; TCRdb stores in-frame clones only, minus some. The repertoire holds around 170,000 clones, with about nine tenths as singletons. In germline, CDR1 is MNHEY, CDR2 SVGEGT. V was pared by 5 bases and J by 5 bases, with 10 bases of the junction left unmatched. CDR3 length equals 15 residues. This sample was included in a study of T cell responses to AZD1222 COVID-19 vaccine. Points from the study as a whole: The donor group comprised mostly white British people and more females; the analysis possibly underestimated clonal diversity. Spike-specific TCR breadth and depth rose after two AZD1222 doses.

The receptor comes from an adult in good health. This chain uses TRBV6-2 or TRBV6-3 with TRBJ2-7, with 9 bases fitting TRBD2. The starting material was peripheral blood, obtained on day 0 of AZD1222 vaccination. In DNA, the CDR3 is TGTGCCAGCAGTAGGTGGTCTAGCGGGGCCCACGAGCAGTACTTC. Translating it yields CASSRWSSGAHEQYF.